This entry is about one TCR beta chain. How the authors handled the data: How many nucleated cells were present was estimated from reference gene primer amplification. Clones were sequenced by immunoSEQ multiplex PCR, and TCRdb holds only the in-frame ones, with some missing. That table gives V, J and clone size, and the DNA gave D and trimming. The sample lists 200,000 to 250,000 clones, about four fifths occurring once. This record belongs to a study of blood T cell repertoires in COVID-19. Study background: Samples came from the United States, Italy and Spain, spanning acute and convalescent COVID-19. The analysed material was cDNA or gDNA that came from T cells, B-cell-depleted T cells, or PBMCs.

The CDR3 consists of 16 residues. Germline V CDR1 and CDR2: MNHNY, SVGAGI (reference sequence). V gave up 2 bases and J gave up 3 bases; unmatched junction bases: 9. The genes are TRBV6-6 and TRBJ1-1; 7 bases are a match to TRBD1. The sequence was obtained from a young man who had recovered from COVID-19. The sequenced material came from peripheral blood. In DNA, the CDR3 is TGTGCCAGCAGTTACCATACAGGGGTTGGGGACACTGAAGCTTTCTTT. This sequence encodes CASSYHTGVGDTEAFF.